The subject of this entry is one T cell receptor beta chain. As yet, its antigen is unknown. PCR was performed using 60 Vbeta and 13 Jbeta primers. Authors' analysis steps: It was a later analysis that counted 83 million or so unique TCR beta chains, of which roughly 11 million were shared. Assay used: immunoSEQ multiplex PCR; TCRdb lists only in-frame clones, some missing. Clone size and V and J calls were adopted from that table, with D and trimming inferred from the DNA. The table records about 110,000 clones, 77% of them present only once. The data are from a study of cytomegalovirus exposure and HLA in healthy donors. Background on the study: Earlier sequencing of about 179 million T cells yielded roughly 100 million unique TCR beta sequences. HLA-typed donors were the source of about 85 million unique TCRs held in an early data release.

Trimming cost V 7 bases and J 2 bases, with 18 bases left between them. Germline CDR1 is SGHRS and CDR2 is YFSETQ. The CDR3 contains 15 residues. Broader study findings: Accurate HLA-A and HLA-B prediction from TCR beta sequences was reported for most subjects.

This chain uses TRBV5-1 with TRBJ1-1; a possible D gene is TRBD1 (6 bases). This clonotype was obtained from a human donor in good health. The specimen sequenced was PBMCs. The CDR3 nucleotides are TGCGCCAGCGCCCCTAGGACAGACTCTAACACTGAAGCTTTCTTT. It yields the protein CASAPRTDSNTEAFF.